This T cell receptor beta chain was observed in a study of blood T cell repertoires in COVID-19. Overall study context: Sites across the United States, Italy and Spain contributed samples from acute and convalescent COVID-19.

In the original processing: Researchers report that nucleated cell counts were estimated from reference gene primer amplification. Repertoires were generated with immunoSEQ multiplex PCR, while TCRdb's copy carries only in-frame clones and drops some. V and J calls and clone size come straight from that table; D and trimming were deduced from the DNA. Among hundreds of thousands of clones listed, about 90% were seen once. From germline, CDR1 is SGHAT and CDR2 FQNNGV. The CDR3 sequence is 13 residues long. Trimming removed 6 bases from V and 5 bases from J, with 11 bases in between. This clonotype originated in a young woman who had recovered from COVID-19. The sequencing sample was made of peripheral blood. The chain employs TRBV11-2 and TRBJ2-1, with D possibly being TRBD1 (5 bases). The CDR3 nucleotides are TGTGCCAGCAGTGTGGGGCGAAACAATGAGCAGTTCTTC. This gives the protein CASSVGRNNEQFF.